The 30 T cell receptor beta chains below all came from one sample that was sequenced in a study of blood T cell repertoires in COVID-19. Profiling relied on immunoSEQ multiplex PCR, and the TCRdb table lists in-frame clones only, not all of them. The table shows 200,000 or so clones, with 88% occurring only once. The sample consisted of PBMCs or T cells enriched from blood (not recorded which). These receptors came from a woman aged 25 to 39 who had recovered from COVID-19.

As concerns this clone: Given a much more abundant clone one base away, this may be a read error. This sequence joins TRBV2 and TRBJ2-7; D is uncertain. The CDR3 covers 12 residues. The germline CDR1 and CDR2 sequences are SNHLY and FYNNEI. The V end lost 3 bases, the J end lost 3 bases, and 6 bases lay between the germline ends. In DNA, the CDR3 is TGTGCCAGCAGTGACTCCTACTACGAGCAGTACTTC. It translates to CASSDSYYEQYF.

The chain joins TRBV3-1 (or the pseudogene TRBV3-2) to TRBJ1-4, with D unresolved. CDR3 length equals 15 residues. Germline assignment: CDR1 LGHDT and CDR2 YNNKEL (reference sequence). V gave up 0 bases and J gave up 4 bases, with 9 bases separating them. The CDR3 DNA follows: TGTGCCAGCAGCCAAGAGCCACTGCTTAATGAAAAACTGTTTTTT. Protein: CASSQEPLLNEKLFF.

The V call is TRBV29-1, the J call TRBJ1-3; D is perhaps TRBD1 (6 bases). Trimming stripped 2 bases from V and 4 bases from J, with 12 bases between. In germline, CDR1 is SQVTM, CDR2 ANQGSEA. This CDR3 has 14 amino acids. The CDR3 DNA reads as TGCAGCGTTGAATTGGGGGCAGGGGGAAACACCATATATTTT. It codes for CSVELGAGGNTIYF.

The chain has TRBV6-5 and TRBJ1-1; D unresolved. The CDR3 sequence is 15 residues long. Trimming shortened V by 0 bases and J by 0 bases, and 8 bases separated the two germline ends. CDR1 MNHEY and CDR2 SVGAGI come from the germline V gene. DNA for the CDR3: TGTGCCAGCAGTTACTCGAGGCGGATGAACACTGAAGCTTTCTTT. Translating gives CASSYSRRMNTEAFF.

V gene TRBV5-8 combines with J gene TRBJ1-1, with D tentatively TRBD1 (5 bases). Germline CDR1 reads SGHTS; CDR2 reads YDEGEE. V lost 4 bases and J 4 bases, leaving 11 bases between the germline ends. The CDR3 contains 13 residues. The CDR3 region is CASSARRGTEAFF. As DNA, the CDR3 is TGTGCCAGCAGCGCCCGGAGGGGCACTGAAGCTTTCTTT.

This CDR3 is CASSEGTGDYEQYF. The CDR3 DNA sequence: TGTGCCAGCAGTGAGGGGACAGGCGACTACGAGCAGTACTTC. The chain carries TRBV2 and TRBJ2-7, with 8 bases fitting TRBD1. Germline trimming cut 3 bases from V and 3 bases from J; bases unmatched to any gene: 4. Germline-derived CDR1 and CDR2 are SNHLY and FYNNEI. This CDR3 has 14 residues.

The genes are TRBV10-3 and TRBJ2-5, with 8 bases fitting TRBD1. After removal of 9 bases from V and 4 bases from J, the junction contained 13 bases not matched to a gene. The CDR3 spans 15 residues. The germline gives CDR1 ENHRY, CDR2 SYGVKD. The CDR3 nucleotides are TGTGCCATACAAAAGGACAGGGAGGTTGGAGAGACCCAGTACTTC. Translation: CAIQKDREVGETQYF.

This clone is a singleton in its sample. The genes are TRBV3-1 (or the pseudogene TRBV3-2) and TRBJ2-3, with D possibly matching TRBD2 (7 bases). The V end was cut by 3 bases, the J end by 4 bases, with 14 bases between. Germline CDR1 reads LGHDT; CDR2 reads YNNKEL (reference sequence). The CDR3 totals 15 residues. In nucleotides, the CDR3 is TGTGCCAGCAGCCAGGGGGGGGCCAGCGCAGATACGCAGTATTTT. Protein: CASSQGGASADTQYF.

This clone was seen many times. V usage is TRBV12-2 and J usage is TRBJ1-2; the table's D call TRBD1 went unverified against the DNA. TRBV12-2 is a listed pseudogene. CDR3 length equals 12 residues. CDR3 region: CASRVDRSGYTF. In nucleotides, the CDR3 is TGTGCAAGTCGCGTCGACAGGTCGGGCTACACCTTC.

The rearrangement joins TRBV19 to TRBJ1-2; 9 bases align to TRBD1. V shed 5 bases and J 6 bases; nucleotides not matched to a gene: 7. This CDR3 has 14 residues. Looked up from germline, CDR1 is LNHDA and CDR2 is SQIVND (reference sequence). The CDR3 spells CASSLSGTGNGYTF. The CDR3 nucleotides read TGTGCCAGTAGTCTATCCGGGACAGGGAATGGCTACACCTTC. Drawing the rest from reference TRBV19 and TRBJ1-2, the complete variable domain is DGGITQSPKYLFRKEGQNVTLSCEQNLNHDAMYWYRQDPGQGLRLIYYSQIVNDFQKGDIAEGYSVSREKKESFPLTVTSAQKNPTAFYLCASSLSGTGNGYTFGSGTRLTVV.

Worth noting for this clone: The sample contains more than one DNA sequence encoding this CDR3. The chain combines TRBV2 with TRBJ1-6; D remains unclear. The CDR3 extends over 15 amino acids. V was trimmed by 2 bases and J by 0 bases, leaving 5 bases between them. The germline CDR1 and CDR2 sequences are SNHLY and FYNNEI. The CDR3 nucleotides read TGTGCCAGCAGTGAACGGAGCTCCTATAATTCACCCCTCCACTTT. Translating it yields CASSERSSYNSPLHF.

For this clone: A far larger clone differs by one base, so this is likely a read error. The J gene is TRBJ2-5, the V gene TRBV5-1, with 12 positions matching TRBD2. Losses at the gene ends were 4 bases for V and 5 bases for J; bases not matched to a gene: 3. The CDR3 is 14 residues long. CDR1 and CDR2 (germline): SGHRS, YFSETQ. The CDR3 here is CASSPSGGEETQYF. The CDR3 nucleotides read TGCGCCAGCAGCCCTAGCGGGGGGGAGGAGACCCAGTACTTC.

The chain carries TRBV19 and TRBJ1-5; 8 bases are shared with TRBD1. V dropped 5 bases and J dropped 9; count of bases not matched to a gene: 9. Germline loops: CDR1 LNHDA, CDR2 SQIVND (reference sequence). The CDR3 has 14 amino acids. The CDR3 loop reads CASSWAGGPVPQHF. CDR3 DNA: TGTGCCAGTAGTTGGGCAGGGGGCCCCGTGCCCCAGCATTTT. Looking up the rest from reference TRBV19 and TRBJ1-5 gives the full variable domain: DGGITQSPKYLFRKEGQNVTLSCEQNLNHDAMYWYRQDPGQGLRLIYYSQIVNDFQKGDIAEGYSVSREKKESFPLTVTSAQKNPTAFYLCASSWAGGPVPQHFGDGTRLSIL.

The CDR3: CASSEWTGPNEKLFF. Written as DNA, the CDR3 is TGTGCCAGTAGTGAGTGGACAGGGCCAAATGAAAAACTGTTTTTT. The chain links TRBV19 to TRBJ1-4; the match to TRBD1 covers 8 bases. The V gene end was trimmed by 5 bases and the J gene end by 5 bases; junction bases not matched to a gene: 7. Germline CDR1 LNHDA, CDR2 SQIVND (reference sequence). This CDR3 contains 15 residues.

The chain combines TRBV14 with TRBJ1-1, with a possible D match to TRBD1 (5 bases). Germline loops: CDR1 SGHDN, CDR2 FVKESK. CDR3 length equals 16 residues. V was cut by 3 bases and J by 3 bases, with 17 bases left in between. CDR3 DNA sequence: TGTGCCAGCAGCCAGGGGCATTTTTTCCGAGACACTGAAGCTTTCTTT. Translated, it gives CASSQGHFFRDTEAFF.

The rearrangement links TRBV19 to TRBJ1-5, with 9 bases fitting TRBD1. The CDR3 covers 13 residues. The V and J ends lost 4 bases and 7 bases, in that order; junction bases with no gene match: 2. Germline loops: CDR1 LNHDA, CDR2 SQIVND (reference sequence). In DNA form, the CDR3 reads TGTGCCAGTAGTAGGACAGGGGAGCAGCCCCAGCATTTT. Translation: CASSRTGEQPQHF.

V and J are TRBV2 and TRBJ1-4, with no clear D. Germline V gene data show CDR1 as SNHLY and CDR2 as FYNNEI. Trimming took 11 bases from V and 6 from J, leaving 16 bases between them. CDR3 length: 13 residues. The CDR3 nucleotides are TGTGCCGGCATAGAGTCCATTCATGAAAAACTGTTTTTT. The encoded protein is CAGIESIHEKLFF.

The chain uses TRBV14 and TRBJ1-1; tentatively, D is TRBD1 (6 bases). CDR1 is SGHDN and CDR2 is FVKESK in the germline V gene. This CDR3 comprises 17 residues. V was trimmed by 1 base and J by 5 bases, leaving 20 bases between them. Here the CDR3 DNA reads TGTGCCAGCAGCCAAGTCCCCCTAAAGACAGGCTCGACTGAAGCTTTCTTT. Translating gives CASSQVPLKTGSTEAFF.

This clone was seen just once. The rearrangement joins TRBV5-6 to TRBJ1-6; TRBD1 aligns across 7 bases. V was pared by 0 bases and J by 10 bases, with 7 bases of the junction left unmatched. The germline CDR1 and CDR2 sequences are SGHDT and YYEEEE. The CDR3 contains 15 residues. CDR3 region: CASSLGQGSGSPLHF. CDR3 sequence (DNA): TGTGCCAGCAGCTTGGGACAGGGTTCTGGGTCACCCCTCCACTTT.

This clone was counted ten times or more. V is TRBV18 and J is TRBJ1-3; TRBD1 matches at 7 bases. V lost 0 bases, J lost 13 bases, and 3 bases stayed unmatched. Germline V CDR1 and CDR2: KGHSH, LQKENI. The CDR3 runs 12 residues. CDR3 sequence (DNA): TGTGCCAGCTCACCACCGGGACAGCAGATATATTTT. Its protein is CASSPPGQQIYF.

The chain uses TRBV15 and TRBJ1-1, with TRBD1 as a possible D gene (6 bases). The germline V gene encodes CDR1 LNHNV and CDR2 YYDKDF (reference sequence). This CDR3 is built from 15 residues. Trimming stripped 5 bases from V and 2 bases from J, with 15 bases between. The CDR3 bases are TGTGCCACCAGCGGGGAGACAGGCTTTAACACTGAAGCTTTCTTT. It translates to CATSGETGFNTEAFF.

The chain has TRBV6-2 or TRBV6-3 and TRBJ1-5; possibly TRBD1 for D (6 bases). Trimming removed 5 bases at V and 3 bases at J, with 14 bases between. Germline V gene lookup returns CDR1 MNHEY and CDR2 SVGEGT. The CDR3 is made up of 15 amino acids. This chain's CDR3 is CASSLSTGYNQPQHF. The CDR3 region has the DNA TGTGCCAGCAGTCTATCGACAGGATACAATCAGCCCCAGCATTTT.

V gene TRBV3-1 (or the pseudogene TRBV3-2) combines with J gene TRBJ2-1; TRBD2 agrees at 8 bases. Trimming removed 4 bases from V and 0 bases from J; junction bases left unmatched: 17. Germline loops: CDR1 LGHDT, CDR2 YNNKEL (reference sequence). This CDR3 is 20 amino acids long. This CDR3 is CASSPMGRGAPRSSYNEQFF. The DNA for the CDR3 is TGTGCCAGCAGCCCGATGGGGCGGGGGGCGCCCAGGAGCTCCTACAATGAGCAGTTCTTC.

The chain couples TRBV9 to TRBJ2-7; tentatively, D is TRBD1 (5 bases). Deletions cut 0 bases from V and 2 bases from J, with 12 bases between. The CDR3 is 15 residues long. Germline assignment: CDR1 SGDLS and CDR2 YYNGEE. The chain's CDR3 is CASSVAPQGTYEQYF. The CDR3 DNA is TGTGCCAGCAGCGTAGCCCCCCAGGGAACCTACGAGCAGTACTTC.

The chain uses TRBV5-4 and TRBJ2-5; 16 nucleotides agree with TRBD2. The CDR3 is 18 amino acids. V was clipped by 0 bases and J by 5 bases; unmatched bases: 7. Germline V CDR1 and CDR2: SGHNT, YYREEE (reference sequence). CDR3 loop: CASSLGGAGLAGGETQYF. The CDR3 region has the DNA TGTGCCAGCAGCTTGGGAGGCGCGGGACTAGCGGGAGGGGAGACCCAGTACTTC.

The count of this clone is one. The chain carries TRBV5-6 and TRBJ1-2; D possibly corresponds to TRBD1 (6 bases). Germline CDR1 reads SGHDT; CDR2 reads YYEEEE. Trimming took 0 bases from V and 5 from J, leaving 14 bases between them. The CDR3 runs 15 residues. The CDR3 loop is CASSLGTENTYGYTF. DNA of the CDR3: TGTGCCAGCAGCTTGGGGACAGAGAATACTTATGGCTACACCTTC.

The V call is TRBV7-2, the J call TRBJ2-6; the match to TRBD1 covers 7 bases. Per the germline V gene, CDR1 is SGHTA and CDR2 is FQGNSA. V shed 6 bases and J 1 base; nucleotides not matched to a gene: 12. This CDR3 has 18 residues. CDR3 sequence (DNA): TGTGCCAGCAGGTCCCTGAGACAGGGCCTATCTGGGGCCAACGTCCTGACTTTC. Its protein is CASRSLRQGLSGANVLTF. Supplemented by reference TRBV7-2 and TRBJ2-6, the full variable domain reads GAGVSQSPSNKVTEKGKDVELRCDPISGHTALYWYRQSLGQGLEFLIYFQGNSAPDKSGLPSDRFSAERTGGSVSTLTIQRTQQEDSAVYLCASRSLRQGLSGANVLTFGAGSRLTVL.

The rearrangement joins TRBV10-3 to TRBJ2-1; D ambiguous. V was pared by 7 bases and J by 0 bases, with 13 bases between. The germline gives CDR1 ENHRY, CDR2 SYGVKD. This CDR3 is built from 15 residues. DNA of the CDR3: TGTGCCATCAAAACCGACCGGAGCTCCTACAATGAGCAGTTCTTC. Its translation: CAIKTDRSSYNEQFF.

This clone was seen just once. This chain joins TRBV3-1 (or the pseudogene TRBV3-2) and TRBJ2-1, with D unclear. Germline V gene lookup returns CDR1 LGHDT and CDR2 YNNKEL (reference sequence). There are 15 residues in the CDR3. Trimming pared 3 bases from V and 4 bases from J, leaving 13 bases between. The CDR3 DNA reads TGTGCCAGCAGCCAGTGGTCAGGCGCTTACAATGAGCAGTTCTTC. Amino acid sequence: CASSQWSGAYNEQFF.

The chain employs TRBV29-1 and TRBJ2-7; 8 nucleotides line up with TRBD1. CDR3 length: 13 amino acids. With V trimmed by 6 bases and J by 0 bases, 4 bases remained unmatched. Germline CDR1 is SQVTM and CDR2 is ANQGSEA. The CDR3: CSVADRVSYEQYF. The CDR3 DNA sequence: TGCAGCGTCGCGGACAGGGTCTCCTACGAGCAGTACTTC.